This T cell receptor (beta chain) was obtained from a study of blood T cells in healthy people across ages. This clonotype was seen ten or more times. PCR was performed a second time for 7 to 11 cycles using a sample-barcoded 5' primer and a J-beta primer mix. TCRdb processed the 5' RACE reads anew with MiXCR; each CDR3 protein has one entry. The sample lists about 730,000 distinct CDR3 sequences, roughly 43% occurring once. Aged roughly 6 to 90, donors were systemically healthy Caucasians from Russia. Per germline, CDR1 SGDLS and CDR2 YYNGEE. The CDR3 totals 19 residues. V lost 3 bases and J lost 4; bases outside the gene matches: 19.

The source of this sequence is a woman in her fifties or sixties in good health. The rearrangement joins TRBV9 to TRBJ2-4, with 7 positions matching TRBD1. The sequenced sample consisted of blood. The CDR3 protein is CASSEGQALSPGGKNIQYF. In nucleotides, the CDR3 is TGTGCCAGCAGCGAAGGACAGGCCCTATCACCTGGGGGTAAAAACATTCAGTACTTC.